The source of this T cell receptor (beta chain) is a study of blood T cell repertoires in COVID-19. Germline assignment: CDR1 LGHDT and CDR2 YNNKEL (reference sequence). The CDR3 consists of 19 residues. Trimming stripped 2 bases from V and 5 bases from J, with 28 bases between. Libraries were prepared by immunoSEQ multiplex PCR; TCRdb keeps only in-frame clonotypes and omits some of them. The sample has some 350,000 clones; 90% are singletons. The receptor's source is a man between 18 and 35 years old with active or convalescent COVID-19. The chain combines TRBV3-1 (or the pseudogene TRBV3-2) with TRBJ2-7; tentatively, D is TRBD2 (6 bases). Sequencing input: peripheral blood. The chain's CDR3 is CASSQLSGRWLSSYDEQYF. In DNA, the CDR3 is TGTGCCAGCAGCCAACTAAGCGGGCGCTGGCTCAGCTCCTACGACGAGCAGTACTTC.